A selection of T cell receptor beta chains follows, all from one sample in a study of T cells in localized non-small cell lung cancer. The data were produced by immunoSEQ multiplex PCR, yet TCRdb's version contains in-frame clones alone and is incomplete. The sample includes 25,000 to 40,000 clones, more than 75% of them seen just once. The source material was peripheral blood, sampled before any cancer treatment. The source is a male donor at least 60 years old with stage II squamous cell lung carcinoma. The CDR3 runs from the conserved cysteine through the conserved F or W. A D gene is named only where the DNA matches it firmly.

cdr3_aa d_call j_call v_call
CASERGTDTEAFF - TRBJ1-1 TRBV28
CASSSVLDYEQYF - TRBJ2-7 TRBV6-5
CASSPWGFEAFF - TRBJ1-1 TRBV13
CASSEDSGGRINEQFF TRBD2 TRBJ2-1 TRBV10-2
CASRSGVLGEAFF - TRBJ1-1 TRBV11-2
CASSGHVTNTEAFF - TRBJ1-1 TRBV6-1
CASRQGLSSYNSPLHF - TRBJ1-6 TRBV4-1
CASSGSGTGEQPQHF TRBD1 TRBJ1-5 TRBV2
CASSIWQGAWTEAFF TRBD1 TRBJ1-1 TRBV19
CASRRGVSNQPQHF - TRBJ1-5 TRBV19
CASSFLQGNNQPQHF - TRBJ1-5 TRBV28
CAWGPRNEKLFF - TRBJ1-4 TRBV30
CASSTTGKGLEQYF TRBD1 TRBJ2-7 TRBV19
CASSPIRGGSEGTQYF TRBD2 TRBJ2-5 TRBV5-4
CASSPQTTAGNTIYF - TRBJ1-3 TRBV18
CASSEGPRQGAEAFF TRBD1 TRBJ1-1 TRBV6-1
CASSPGVIGLAKNIQYF - TRBJ2-4 TRBV5-6
CASSLREGNTGELFF TRBD2 TRBJ2-2 TRBV11-2
CSAGRTVEAFF - TRBJ1-1 TRBV20-1
CASSLTGVGEKLFF TRBD1 TRBJ1-4 TRBV7-9
CASSGGGEQYF TRBD2 - TRBV10-1
CASSLGRVADTQYF - TRBJ2-3 TRBV11-2
CASLEGSAFF - TRBJ1-1 TRBV6-5
CASSGNRAKDTQYF - TRBJ2-3 TRBV2
CASSPTGQGNTEAFF TRBD1 TRBJ1-1 TRBV6-5
CASGTGLAGGADTQYF TRBD2 TRBJ2-3 TRBV19
CASSYSGDYNEQFF - TRBJ2-1 TRBV6-6
CASSMSATGDEQFF TRBD1 TRBJ2-1 TRBV19
CASSSSGQVHGYTF TRBD1 TRBJ1-2 TRBV27
CASSLGWGNTEAFF - TRBJ1-1 TRBV7-9
CASSMKGEGGADTQYF - TRBJ2-3 TRBV19
CASSPPGQGIQPQHF TRBD1 TRBJ1-5 TRBV7-9
CAWRSNRGTEAFF TRBD1 TRBJ1-1 TRBV30
CASSPPLAGVGETQYF TRBD2 TRBJ2-5 TRBV5-4
CASSRGGGATEAFF - TRBJ1-1 TRBV4-2
CASSQGLAGVEQFF TRBD2 TRBJ2-1 TRBV4-2
CASSLTGLLTDTQYF - TRBJ2-3 TRBV7-9
CASSYSLMGPGTEAFF - TRBJ1-1 TRBV6-5